The text below deals with one T cell receptor (beta chain). Its antigen is undetermined. These data originate in a study of a mutant IDH1 vaccine in newly diagnosed glioma. Study context: In some groups vaccination began 4-6 weeks post-radiotherapy; others received it with temozolomide. Study outcomes and limitations: Pseudoprogression appeared unlinked to shifts in leading peripheral T cell clonotypes. Patients mounted vaccine-induced immune responses in 90% to 95% of cases.

TCRdb's copy holds only in-frame clones and misses some; the assay was immunoSEQ multiplex PCR. The sample consists of about 65,000 clones, roughly 81% of them appearing once. Time point defined: week 23, last vaccination. One vaccine dose held 300 ug of mutant IDH1 20-mer peptide and came with topical imiquimod. The J segment lost 0 bases and the V segment lost 3 bases, leaving 8 bases of the junction unmatched. The CDR3 is made up of 16 amino acids. Per the germline V gene, CDR1 is KGHSH and CDR2 is LQKENI. The material sequenced was PBMCs, taken from a glioma patient whose treatment included an IDH1 peptide vaccine. This sequence joins TRBV18 and TRBJ2-7; TRBD2 aligns across 7 bases. This clonotype was obtained from a man between 25 and 39 years old with glioma. Here the CDR3 reads CASSPGPAGPSYEQYF. CDR3 bases: TGTGCCAGCTCACCCGGCCCAGCGGGGCCCTCCTACGAGCAGTACTTC. Together with reference TRBV18 and TRBJ2-7, the CDR3 gives the full variable domain: NAGVMQNPRHLVRRRGQEARLRCSPMKGHSHVYWYRQLPEEGLKFMVYLQKENIIDESGMPKERFSAEFPKEGPSILRIQQVVRGDSAAYFCASSPGPAGPSYEQYFGPGTRLTVT.